The source of this T cell receptor beta chain is a study of blood T cell repertoires in COVID-19. At the level of the study: COVID-19 samples from acute and convalescent phases originated in the United States, Italy and Spain. PBMCs, B-cell-depleted T cells, or T cells were the source of the cDNA or gDNA that made up the material.

This table comes from immunoSEQ multiplex PCR, and its TCRdb copy is limited to in-frame clones, with some not included. The repertoire holds a few hundred thousand clones, with over 70% as singletons. V was pared by 1 base and J by 0 bases, with 10 bases between. CDR1 and CDR2 from the germline V gene are SGHTA and FQGNSA. CDR3 length: 17 amino acids. The chain carries TRBV7-2 and TRBJ2-6; possibly TRBD2 for D (5 bases). The clonotype comes from a woman between 50 and 59 years old with acute or convalescent COVID-19. Source material: peripheral blood. The CDR3 DNA follows: TGTGCCAGCAGCTTAGTCGGACTCCTCTCTGGGGCCAACGTCCTGACTTTC. As protein: CASSLVGLLSGANVLTF.